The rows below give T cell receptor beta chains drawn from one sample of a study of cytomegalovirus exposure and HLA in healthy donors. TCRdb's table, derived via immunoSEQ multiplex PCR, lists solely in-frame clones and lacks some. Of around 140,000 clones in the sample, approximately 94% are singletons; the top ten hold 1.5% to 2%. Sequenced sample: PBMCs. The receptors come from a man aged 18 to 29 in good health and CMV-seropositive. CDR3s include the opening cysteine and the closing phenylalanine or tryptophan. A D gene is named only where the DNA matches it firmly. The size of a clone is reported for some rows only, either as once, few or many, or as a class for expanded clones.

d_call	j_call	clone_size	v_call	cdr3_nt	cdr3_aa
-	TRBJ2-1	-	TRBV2	TGTGCCAGCAGTGTTGCTTACGGGAGTGGGTCCTACAATGAGCAGTTCTTC	CASSVAYGSGSYNEQFF
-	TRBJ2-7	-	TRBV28	TGTGCCAGCAGTTTGGGGCGCCACAATTTTTACGAGCAGTACTTC	CASSLGRHNFYEQYF
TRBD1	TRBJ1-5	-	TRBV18	TGTGCCAGCTCACCATCGGGGCAGGGGGGCCAGCCCCAGCATTTT	CASSPSGQGGQPQHF
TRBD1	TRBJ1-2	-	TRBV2	TGTGCCAGCAGTCAGAGACAGGGGAGCCCGTATGGCTACACCTTC	CASSQRQGSPYGYTF
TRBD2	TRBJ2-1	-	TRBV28	TGTGCCAGCAGTTTAATGACTAGCGGAGCCCCCCATGAGCAGTTCTTC	CASSLMTSGAPHEQFF
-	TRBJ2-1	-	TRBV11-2	TGTGCCAGCAGCCTGGATAAACTAGTGGGAAATGAGCAGTTCTTC	CASSLDKLVGNEQFF
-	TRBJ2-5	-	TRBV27	TGTGCCAGCAGTCCCAGTCTAGCAATAGAGACCCAGTACTTC	CASSPSLAIETQYF
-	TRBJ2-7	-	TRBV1	TGCACCAGCAGCCAATCTAATAAGAGCGGGAGCCCCCCCTACGAGCAGTACTTC	CTSSQSNKSGSPPYEQYF
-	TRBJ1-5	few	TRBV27	TGTGCCAGCAGTCTCGGGAAGAATCAGCCCCAGCATTTT	CASSLGKNQPQHF
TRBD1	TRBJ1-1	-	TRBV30	TGTGCCTGGAGGGACAGGGGCTGGCCTGAAGCTTTCTTT	CAWRDRGWPEAFF
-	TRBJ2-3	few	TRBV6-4	TGTGCCAGCAGTGATTTCCCCCACACAGATACGCAGTATTTT	CASSDFPHTDTQYF
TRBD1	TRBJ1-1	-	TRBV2	TGTGCCAGCACCCGAGGACAGGCGGGTGAAGCTTTCTTT	CASTRGQAGEAFF
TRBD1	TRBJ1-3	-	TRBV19	TGTGCCAGTAGCCCGTTCGACAGGGGCTATTCTGGAAACACCATATATTTT	CASSPFDRGYSGNTIYF
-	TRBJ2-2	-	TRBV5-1	TGCGCCAGCAGCTTGGTACAGCACACCGGGGAGCTGTTTTTT	CASSLVQHTGELFF
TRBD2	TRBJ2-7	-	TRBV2	TGTGCCAGCAGTGAAGGGCGGGAGAGCTCCTACGAGCAGTACTTC	CASSEGRESSYEQYF
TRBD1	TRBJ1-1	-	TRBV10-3	TGTGCCACTGGGGACAGGGTGGACACTGAAGCTTTCTTT	CATGDRVDTEAFF
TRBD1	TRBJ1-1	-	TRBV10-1	TGCGCCAGCAGGGGACAGGGAGGGGACACTGAAGCTTTCTTT	CASRGQGGDTEAFF
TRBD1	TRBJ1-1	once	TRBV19	TGTGCCAGTAGTATTCAACAGGGGGCTGAAGCTTTCTTT	CASSIQQGAEAFF
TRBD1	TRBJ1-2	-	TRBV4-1	TGCGCCAGCAGCCAAGTGAAGACAGGGGCAGGCGGCTACACCTTC	CASSQVKTGAGGYTF
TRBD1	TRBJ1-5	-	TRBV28	TGTGCCAGCAGTGTCCGGGACAGGATCAATCAGCCCCAGCATTTT	CASSVRDRINQPQHF
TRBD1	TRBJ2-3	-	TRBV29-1	TGCAGCGTCACTCGGGACAGGATTTCTAGCACAGATACGCAGTATTTT	CSVTRDRISSTDTQYF
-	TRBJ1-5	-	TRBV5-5	TGTGCCAGCAGCTTGGCAGGGGATCAGCCCCAGCATTTT	CASSLAGDQPQHF
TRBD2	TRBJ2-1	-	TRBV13	TGTGCCAGCAGCCCCCCCTCTAGCGGAAGCTACAATGAGCAGTTCTTC	CASSPPSSGSYNEQFF
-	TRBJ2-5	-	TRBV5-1	TGCGCCAGCGGGTCCCCGGAGGGTTCCGAGACCCAGTACTTC	CASGSPEGSETQYF
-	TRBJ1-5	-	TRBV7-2	TGTGCCAGCAGCTTTGGTACAGCCTTCAATCAGCCCCAGCATTTT	CASSFGTAFNQPQHF
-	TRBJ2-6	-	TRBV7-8	TGTGCCAGCAGCCAGTCACTAGGGCTTGGGGCCAACGTCCTGACTTTC	CASSQSLGLGANVLTF
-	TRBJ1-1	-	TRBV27	TGTGCCAGCAGTTTAACAGGTAACACTGAAGCTTTCTTT	CASSLTGNTEAFF
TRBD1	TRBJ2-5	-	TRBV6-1	TGTGCCAGCAGGGATGCGCAGGGGGCGATGGAGACCCAGTACTTC	CASRDAQGAMETQYF
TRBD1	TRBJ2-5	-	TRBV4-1	TGCGCCAGCAGCCATCCCGGGACAGGGGGTATGGGGCAAGAGACCCAGTACTTC	CASSHPGTGGMGQETQYF
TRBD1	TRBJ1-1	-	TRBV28	TGTGCCAGCAGTCTTGGACAGGGAAACACTGAAGCTTTCTTT	CASSLGQGNTEAFF
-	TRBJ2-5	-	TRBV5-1	TGCGCCAGCAGCTCGACAGGTGTTCAAGAGACCCAGTACTTC	CASSSTGVQETQYF
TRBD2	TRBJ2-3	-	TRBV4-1	TGCGCCAGCAGCCAAGATATAACTAGCGGGAGGGCCGGCGCAGATACGCAGTATTTT	CASSQDITSGRAGADTQYF
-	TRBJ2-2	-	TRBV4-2	TGTGCCAGCAGCCAAGGCGCGAGGGTCGACGGGGAGCTGTTTTTT	CASSQGARVDGELFF
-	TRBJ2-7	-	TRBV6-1	TGTGCCAGCAGTCCCCTCGTGGTGGGCGGGGACGAGCAGTACTTC	CASSPLVVGGDEQYF
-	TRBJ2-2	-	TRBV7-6	TGTGCCAGCAGCTTGAGTCGGAGGGACGGGGAGCTGTTTTTT	CASSLSRRDGELFF
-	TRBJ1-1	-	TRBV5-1	TGCGCCAGCAGCTTGGATGGCAGGGATGGGTCCTACACTGAAGCTTTCTTT	CASSLDGRDGSYTEAFF
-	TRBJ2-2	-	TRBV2	TGTGCCAGCAGGGGGACTGCTAACACCGGGGAGCTGTTTTTT	CASRGTANTGELFF